The T cell receptor beta chain under discussion was sequenced for a study of OX40 agonist ivuxolimab in advanced cancers. V was pared by 5 bases and J by 3 bases, with 10 bases between. There are 13 residues in the CDR3. Germline lookup yields CDR1 SGHAT and CDR2 FQDESV (reference sequence). Broader study findings: CD8+ T cells showed, on average, more clonal expansion than CD4+ cells.

Assay: immunoSEQ multiplex PCR; the TCRdb copy retains only in-frame clones and omits some. The sample comprises roughly 80,000 clones, around 86% of which are singletons, and around 1.8% rests with the top ten. A word on this clone: Antigen unknown.

The source material was CD4+ or CD8+ T cells sorted from blood, sampled in a trial of the OX40 agonist ivuxolimab. The sequence was obtained from an adult with an advanced solid tumor such as melanoma, head and neck, liver or kidney cancer. The chain employs TRBV11-1 and TRBJ2-5; possibly TRBD2 for D (6 bases). The chain's CDR3 is CASSTSGEETQYF. The CDR3 DNA reads as TGTGCCAGCAGCACCTCGGGAGAAGAGACCCAGTACTTC.